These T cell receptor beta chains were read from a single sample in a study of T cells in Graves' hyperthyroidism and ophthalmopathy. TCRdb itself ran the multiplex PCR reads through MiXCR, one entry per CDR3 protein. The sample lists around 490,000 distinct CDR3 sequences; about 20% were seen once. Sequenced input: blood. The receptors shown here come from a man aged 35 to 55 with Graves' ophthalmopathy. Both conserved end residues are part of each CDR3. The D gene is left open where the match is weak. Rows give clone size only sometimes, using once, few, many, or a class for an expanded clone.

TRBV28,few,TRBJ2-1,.,CASRDWQLPNEQFF,TGTGCCAGCAGGGACTGGCAACTCCCCAATGAGCAGTTCTTC
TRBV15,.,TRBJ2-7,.,CATSRTRDGIYEQYF,TGTGCCACCAGCAGAACCCGGGACGGGATCTACGAGCAGTACTTC
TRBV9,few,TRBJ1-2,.,CASSVGGGGRGYTF,TGTGCCAGCAGCGTAGGAGGGGGTGGAAGGGGCTACACCTTC
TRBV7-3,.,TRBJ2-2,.,CASSFKSGLSTGELFF,TGTGCCAGCAGCTTCAAATCAGGGTTGAGCACCGGGGAGCTGTTTTTT
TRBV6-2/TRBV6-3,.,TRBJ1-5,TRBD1,CASTSGGAGGQPQHF,TGTGCCAGCACCAGCGGCGGAGCAGGGGGCCAGCCCCAGCATTTT
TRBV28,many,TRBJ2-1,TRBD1,CASEGTGTYNEQFF,TGTGCCAGCGAAGGGACAGGGACTTACAATGAGCAGTTCTTC
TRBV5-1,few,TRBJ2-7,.,CASSSHDSQAYEQYF,TGCGCCAGCAGCTCACACGACAGCCAGGCCTACGAGCAGTACTTC
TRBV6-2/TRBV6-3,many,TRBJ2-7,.,CASSYSGPRAEQYF,TGTGCCAGCAGTTACTCGGGGCCTAGGGCCGAGCAGTACTTC
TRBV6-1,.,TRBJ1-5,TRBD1,CASSTGTAGPQHF,TGTGCCAGCAGTACCGGGACAGCCGGGCCCCAGCATTTT
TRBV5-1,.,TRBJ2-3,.,CASSSLEGGTDTQYF,TGCGCCAGCAGCTCCTTAGAGGGGGGCACAGATACGCAGTATTTT
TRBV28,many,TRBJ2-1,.,CASSYRVNEQFF,TGTGCCAGCAGTTACAGAGTCAATGAGCAGTTCTTC
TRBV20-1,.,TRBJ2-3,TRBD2,CSASGGVAGGTDTQYF,TGCAGTGCTAGTGGGGGGGTGGCGGGAGGCACAGATACGCAGTATTTT
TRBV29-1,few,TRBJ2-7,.,CSVEHTYEQYF,TGCAGCGTTGAACACACCTACGAGCAGTACTTC
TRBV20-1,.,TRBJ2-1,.,CSARAPMGGDEQFF,TGCAGTGCTAGAGCCCCCATGGGGGGCGATGAGCAGTTCTTC
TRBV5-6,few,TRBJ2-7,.,CASSFSQPYEQYF,TGTGCCAGCAGCTTTTCACAGCCGTACGAGCAGTACTTC
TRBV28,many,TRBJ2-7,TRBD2,CATRNQRPLRERTLGQYF,TGTGCCACTAGGAACCAACGGCCCTTGCGGGAGAGGACCTTGGGGCAGTACTTC
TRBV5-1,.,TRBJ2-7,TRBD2,CASREGGNSYEQYF,TGCGCCAGCAGGGAGGGAGGGAACTCGTACGAGCAGTACTTC
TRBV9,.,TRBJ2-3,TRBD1,CASSVARGGGGSTDTQYF,TGTGCCAGCAGCGTAGCTCGAGGGGGCGGCGGGAGCACAGATACGCAGTATTTT
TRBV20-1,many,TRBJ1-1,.,CSASPRAWVNTEAFF,TGCAGTGCTAGCCCTAGGGCCTGGGTGAACACTGAAGCTTTCTTT
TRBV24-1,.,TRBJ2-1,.,CATSGADHNEQFF,TGTGCCACCAGTGGTGCAGACCACAATGAGCAGTTCTTC
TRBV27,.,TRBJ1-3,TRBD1,CASSPRTGGSGNTIYF,TGTGCCAGCAGTCCACGGACAGGGGGAAGTGGAAACACCATATATTTT
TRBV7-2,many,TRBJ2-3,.,CASIASGLTQYF,TGTGCCAGCATCGCGTCGGGATTGACGCAGTATTTT
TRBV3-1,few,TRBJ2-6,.,CASSPNTGANVLTF,TGTGCCAGCAGCCCGAATACTGGGGCCAACGTCCTGACTTTC
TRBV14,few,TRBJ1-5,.,CASSQVPTEATLLPQHF,TGTGCCAGCAGCCAAGTTCCGACAGAAGCTACGTTATTGCCCCAGCATTTT
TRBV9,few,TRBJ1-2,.,CASSVERDRATGYTF,TGTGCCAGCAGCGTAGAGCGGGATAGGGCCACTGGCTACACCTTC
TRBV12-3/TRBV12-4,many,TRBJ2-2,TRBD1,CASSPGGFRGWSGELFF,TGTGCCAGCAGTCCAGGGGGTTTCAGAGGCTGGTCCGGGGAGCTGTTTTTT
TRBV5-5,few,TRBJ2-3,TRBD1,CASSWGDRVSTDTQYF,TGTGCCAGCAGCTGGGGGGACAGGGTCAGCACAGATACGCAGTATTTT
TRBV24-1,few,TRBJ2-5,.,CATSDLRGAQETQYF,TGTGCCACCAGTGATTTAAGGGGAGCCCAAGAGACCCAGTACTTC
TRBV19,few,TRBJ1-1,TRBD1,CASSTYDREAEAFF,TGTGCCAGTAGTACTTACGACAGGGAGGCTGAAGCTTTCTTT
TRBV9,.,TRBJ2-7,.,CASSEAGWSEQYF,TGTGCCAGCAGCGAGGCAGGGTGGTCCGAGCAGTACTTC
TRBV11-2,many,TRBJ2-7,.,CASSFGTRTYEQYF,TGTGCCAGCAGCTTCGGGACCAGGACCTACGAGCAGTACTTC
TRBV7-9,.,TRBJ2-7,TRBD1,CAGSPSTGQGYYEQYF,TGTGCCGGCAGCCCGAGTACGGGACAGGGATACTACGAGCAGTACTTC
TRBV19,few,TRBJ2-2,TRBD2,CATKREKATGELFF,TGTGCCACTAAGCGGGAGAAAGCGACCGGGGAGCTGTTTTTT
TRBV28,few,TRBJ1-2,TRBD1,CASTPPRKGAYGYTF,TGTGCCAGCACCCCCCCGCGGAAGGGGGCTTATGGCTACACCTTC
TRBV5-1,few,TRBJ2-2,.,CASSLLGADTGELFF,TGCGCCAGCAGCCTACTAGGGGCGGACACCGGGGAGCTGTTTTTT
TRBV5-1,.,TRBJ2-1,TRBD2,CASSLAGKRGSEQFF,TGCGCCAGCAGCTTGGCCGGGAAGCGGGGGTCCGAGCAGTTCTTC
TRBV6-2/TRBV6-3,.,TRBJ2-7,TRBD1,CASSYPVGDGTGAFPSLYEQYF,TGTGCCAGCAGTTACCCAGTCGGGGACGGGACAGGGGCCTTCCCCTCTCTGTACGAGCAGTACTTC
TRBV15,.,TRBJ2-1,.,CATSRDISGEQFF,TGTGCCACCAGCAGAGATATCAGTGGTGAGCAGTTCTTC
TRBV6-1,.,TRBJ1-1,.,CASSPDIKLTEAFF,TGTGCCAGCAGCCCTGACATCAAGCTAACTGAAGCTTTCTTT
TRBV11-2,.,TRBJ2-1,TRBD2,CASSLGSSGGGEQFF,TGTGCCAGCAGCCTAGGTTCTAGCGGGGGAGGTGAGCAGTTCTTC
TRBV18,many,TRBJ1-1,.,CASSPPRGPSNTEAFF,TGTGCCAGCTCACCACCGAGAGGCCCGTCTAACACTGAAGCTTTCTTT
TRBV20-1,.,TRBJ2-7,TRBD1,CSATGFRDRSYEQYF,TGCAGTGCTACTGGATTCCGGGACAGGTCTTACGAGCAGTACTTC
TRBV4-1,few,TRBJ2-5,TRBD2,CAGSPSGGRLETQYF,TGCGCCGGCAGCCCCTCGGGAGGCCGCTTAGAGACCCAGTACTTC
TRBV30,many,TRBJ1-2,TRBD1,CAWSVGQGVNYGYTF,TGTGCCTGGAGTGTTGGACAGGGCGTTAACTATGGCTACACCTTC
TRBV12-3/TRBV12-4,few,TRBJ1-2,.,CASTSTGNYGYTF,TGTGCCAGCACCTCAACAGGGAACTATGGCTACACCTTC
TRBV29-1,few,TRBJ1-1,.,CSSTGAGHRNTEAFF,TGCAGCTCCACGGGGGCTGGGCATAGGAACACTGAAGCTTTCTTT
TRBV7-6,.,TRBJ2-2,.,CASTVTGELFF,TGTGCCAGCACCGTAACCGGGGAGCTGTTTTTT
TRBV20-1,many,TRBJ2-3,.,CSARDWPSADTQYF,TGCAGTGCTAGAGATTGGCCTAGCGCAGATACGCAGTATTTT